Reported below is one T cell receptor (beta chain). The data originate from a study of blood T cell repertoires in COVID-19. Study at large: From the United States, Italy and Spain came samples of acute and convalescent COVID-19. From T cells, B-cell-depleted T cells, or PBMCs came the material, which was cDNA or gDNA.

V gave up 7 bases and J gave up 1 base, with 14 bases separating them. Germline V gene data show CDR1 as MRHNA and CDR2 as SNTAGT. This CDR3 is 15 amino acids long. Study processing details: Reference gene primers were amplified, and this amplification served to estimate nucleated cell counts. The repertoire was sequenced with immunoSEQ multiplex PCR; TCRdb's copy has only in-frame clones and lacks some. That table furnishes V, J and clone size, whereas the DNA furnished D and trimming. The sample holds under 150,000 clones; 70% to 85% are singletons and the top ten take less than 8%. The gene calls are TRBV6-4 and TRBJ1-3, with D possibly TRBD1 on 6 matching bases. This receptor was taken from an older man with active or convalescent COVID-19. The sample consisted of peripheral blood. DNA of the CDR3: TGTGCCAGCACCCCGACAAGGGGGTCTGGAAACACCATATATTTT. Protein: CASTPTRGSGNTIYF.